The 11 T cell receptor beta chains below come from one sample, sequenced in a study of blood T cells in healthy people across ages. It was with a sample-barcoded 5' primer and a J-beta primer mix that a second PCR of about 7 to 12 cycles was run. TCRdb reprocessed the 5' RACE reads via MiXCR and lists one record per CDR3 protein. Found here are some 710,000 distinct CDR3 sequences, about 20% of them singletons; the top ten hold 20% to 25%. The specimen was blood. The receptors come from a man between 65 and 79 years old in good health.

This clonotype was detected ten times or more. This chain joins TRBV9 and TRBJ1-2, with 7 bases matching TRBD1. The CDR3 extends over 16 amino acids. Unmatched junction bases numbered 16, after V lost 3 bases and J lost 8 bases. CDR1 and CDR2 (germline): SGDLS, YYNGEE. CDR3 amino acids: CASSGEGAGGLGGYTF. For the CDR3, the DNA is TGTGCCAGCAGCGGAGAGGGGGCAGGAGGACTGGGAGGCTACACCTTC.

This clonotype turned up a few times. This rearrangement joins TRBV7-9 to TRBJ2-3, with D perhaps given as TRBD1 or TRBD2 (5 bases each). The germline V and J ends were trimmed by 1 base and 3 bases, with 11 bases remaining between them. The CDR3 length is 15 residues. Germline CDR1 and CDR2: SEHNR and FQNEAQ (reference sequence). DNA of the CDR3: TGTGCCAGCAGCTTAGTAGGGACCAAGACAGATACGCAGTATTTT. Translating it yields CASSLVGTKTDTQYF.

This rearrangement joins TRBV20-1 to TRBJ2-3, with TRBD1 matching over 12 bases. Trimming at V came to 3 bases and at J to 6 bases, leaving 13 bases not matched to a gene. Germline-derived CDR1 and CDR2 are DFQATT and SNEGSKA (reference sequence). This CDR3 is built from 17 residues. The CDR3, as DNA: TGCAGTGCTAGGGACCCATGGGGGACAGGGGGCGCGGATACGCAGTATTTT. Protein product: CSARDPWGTGGADTQYF.

This clonotype was seen a handful of times. The rearrangement joins TRBV6-1 to TRBJ2-7, with D unresolved. Germline CDR1 reads MNHNS; CDR2 reads SASEGT. V lost 3 bases to trimming and J lost 2 bases, with 11 bases between them. The CDR3 spans 14 residues. The CDR3 DNA reads TGTGCCAGCAGTGACTTGAGTGGGCCCTACGAGCAGTACTTC. This translates into CASSDLSGPYEQYF.

A few counts support this clonotype. The V call is TRBV12-3 or TRBV12-4, the J call TRBJ1-6; no reliable D call. This CDR3 is 15 amino acids long. The V end lost 5 bases, the J end lost 7 bases, and 15 bases lay between the germline ends. Here the CDR3 DNA reads TGTGCCAGCAGTAAAACGGGAGGTACCAATTCACCCCTCCACTTT. This translates into CASSKTGGTNSPLHF.

This clonotype has only one observation. The V call is TRBV20-1, the J call TRBJ2-1; D may be TRBD1 (5 bases). The CDR3 extends over 13 amino acids. Trimming cost V 3 bases and J 4 bases, with 10 bases left between them. From germline, CDR1 is DFQATT and CDR2 SNEGSKA (reference sequence). The CDR3 region is CSASVSGYNEQFF. CDR3 nucleotide sequence: TGCAGTGCTAGTGTTTCAGGGTACAATGAGCAGTTCTTC.

The V call is TRBV20-1, the J call TRBJ2-3; D is possibly TRBD2 (5 bases). The germline CDR1 and CDR2 sequences are DFQATT and SNEGSKA (reference sequence). The CDR3 is 14 residues long. The V gene lost 2 bases and the J gene lost 5 bases, with 14 bases spanning the gap. The CDR3 here is CSARTGLRGDTQYF. The CDR3, as DNA: TGCAGTGCTAGAACCGGACTCCGCGGAGATACGCAGTATTTT.

This clonotype occurred a few times. The chain couples TRBV20-1 to TRBJ2-3; D possibly corresponds to TRBD1 (6 bases). Trimming shortened V by 6 bases and J by 1 base, and 17 bases separated the two germline ends. Germline V lookup: CDR1 DFQATT, CDR2 SNEGSKA (reference sequence). There are 15 residues in the CDR3. CDR3 in amino acids: CSADQGIRGTDTQYF. CDR3 coding DNA: TGCAGTGCGGATCAGGGGATTCGAGGCACAGATACGCAGTATTTT.

V gene TRBV6-1 combines with J gene TRBJ1-2, with D tentatively TRBD1 (6 bases). The V gene lost 0 bases and the J gene lost 0 bases, with 11 bases spanning the gap. This CDR3 is 16 amino acids long. Germline V gene lookup returns CDR1 MNHNS and CDR2 SASEGT. CDR3 sequence (DNA): TGTGCCAGCAGTGAAGCGAGGGGGGTAGCTAACTATGGCTACACCTTC. Its protein is CASSEARGVANYGYTF.

This chain links TRBV20-1 with TRBJ2-3; D unresolved. Germline V gene data show CDR1 as DFQATT and CDR2 as SNEGSKA (reference sequence). V shed 0 bases and J shed 0 bases, with 10 bases lying between them. The CDR3 length is 15 residues. The CDR3 here is CSARDPWRSTDTQYF. The CDR3 bases are TGCAGTGCTAGAGATCCGTGGCGAAGCACAGATACGCAGTATTTT.

This clonotype came up a few times. The rearrangement uses TRBV20-1 and TRBJ2-7; the D gene could be TRBD1 or TRBD2 (5 bases each). The CDR3 length is 16 residues. V lost 2 bases, J lost 1 base, and 18 bases lay in between. CDR1 DFQATT and CDR2 SNEGSKA come from the germline V gene (reference sequence). The chain's CDR3 is CSARHPYRDVSYEQYF. CDR3 DNA: TGCAGTGCTAGACACCCCTACCGGGACGTTTCCTACGAGCAGTACTTC.